This record concerns one TCR beta chain sequence. Its antigen is still unknown. Per-base quality was not reported, and no clone a single base away is much larger than it. The library was prepared using the immunoSEQ multiplex PCR assay. In its TCRdb copy, this immuneACCESS table keeps in-frame sequences only and misses some clones. Where compared with another copy, unresolved V genes explain less than half of these, and the others have no known cause. Present in this sample are over 45,000 clones, 75% to 90% of which were seen just once. The top ten clones comprise approximately 2% of the sample. From its cysteine to its phenylalanine, the CDR3 spans 15 amino acids. Only the CDR3 part of the read is kept: 45 bases, read in frame from the first base. The germline V gene (reference sequence) specifies GTSNPN as CDR1 and SVGIG as CDR2. Trimming at the junction amounts to 1 base on V and 0 bases on J, and the germline ends lie 13 bases apart.

The data originate from a study of T cell changes during pregnancy in multiple sclerosis (dated by TCRdb to the late 2010s). For context, the study as a whole: The study examined how the T cell repertoire changed over the course of pregnancy in women with multiple sclerosis.

The sequencing here drew on peripheral blood, taken after pregnancy. The chain is made from TRBV30 and TRBJ2-7; the D gene is perhaps TRBD1, from 6 matching bases. This TCR was sampled from a female donor with multiple sclerosis, enrolled in a pregnancy study. The CDR3 reads as follows: CAWSGRGYFSYEQYF. The DNA sequence is as follows: TGTGCCTGGAGTGGCAGGGGTTACTTCTCCTACGAGCAGTACTTC.